The sequence of this T cell receptor beta chain was determined in a study of human T cells and chemical hapten exposure (dated by TCRdb to about 2021). Regarding the study in general: For sensitization, 2% DPC in acetone was applied to a roughly 2 cm by roughly 2 cm area of upper inner arm skin. Patients additionally received weekly therapeutic DPC doses to the scalp throughout the roughly 25-week study period. Patch testing was performed on the upper back with Finn chambers containing 0.01% DPC, and the patch tests were scored after 6 days according to International Contact Dermatitis Research Group standards. The mostly female patient cohort included alopecia areata with under or over 50% scalp involvement, alopecia totalis and alopecia universalis. Libraries were pooled for sequencing, and variation in per-sample TCR yields was attributed mainly to small differences in library volumes within the pool. This study followed changes in the peripheral blood TCR repertoire in vivo during primary and secondary sensitization of alopecia patients to the hapten diphenylcyclopropenone (DPC). Blood samples were taken from patients before sensitization (week 0) and at 2, 6 and about 24 weeks after DPC sensitization. Around 30 alopecia patients provided blood for TCR sequencing at one to four time points (pre-sensitization, 2, 6 and 24 weeks).

The germline V gene provides CDR1 MDHEN and CDR2 SYDVKM. V is reduced by 7 bases and J by 4 bases, leaving a spacing of 7 bases between them. Counted from cysteine to phenylalanine, this CDR3 has 11 amino acids. CDR3 DNA only is kept here, 33 bases in frame from base 1. The time point label on this specimen signifies: pre-sensitization, week 0. The sample's treatment or condition label, decoded: therapeutic diphenylcyclopropenone sensitization with weekly scalp DPC. At each patch-test visit, blood was drawn before the patch test was applied. Eligible patients were aged 18 to 70, diagnosed with alopecia, deemed suitable for DPC therapy, and excluded if pregnant. Total RNA was extracted from unfractionated whole blood collected in Tempus Blood RNA tubes. The library was obtained by RACE. The reads were generated on a NextSeq 500. During library preparation, unique molecular identifiers were attached to individual cDNA molecules so that TCRs could be counted quantitatively and reproducibly. Each blood RNA sample was used to sequence both TCR alpha and TCR beta chains. The authors processed their data as follows. A median of roughly 98,000 TCRs per sample was observed, with a range of roughly 20,000 to 700,000. V, J and CDR3 annotation of the TCR reads was carried out using the Decombinator software suite. To make PS versus PT1 abundance plots, every sample was subsampled to the same number of TCRs (28,000). Expanded TCRs were defined as absent before sensitization and observed at least eight times at the 2-week time point. The public reads were run again by TCRdb, first through fastp at Q25 and then through MiXCR, and only productive beta chains were kept. Here each entry gathers all rows of one CDR3 protein and keeps the most common genes and DNA. These V and J calls originate from TCRdb's pipeline instead of the authors' own analysis. This sample gives some 110,000 distinct CDR3 sequences in total; roughly 12% of them show up just once. Jointly, the top ten make up over 1.5% of the sample.

This clonotype was seen only once. Its antigen remains undetermined. The sample holds no much larger clone one base away, and base qualities are not on file. One read alone lends weak support. Study-level results and caveats: Because all patients had alopecia, a presumed autoimmune disease, the immune response of the patients might differ from that of healthy individuals. DPC sensitization did not change how many TCRs were above 1 in 1000 frequency, and no evidence was found of alterations in global repertoire structure. A positive correlation was found between the number of PT1 expanded TCRs and patch test score, with significance reached at thresholds 8, 16 and 32 but not 4. After repeated subsampling, changes were observed in the strength of the expansion versus patch-test correlation and in the threshold at which the correlation became significant. Compared with pre-sensitization or healthy control sets, expanded TCRs formed significantly more large CDR3 similarity clusters, which is consistent with antigen-driven responses.

This TCR derives from a woman between 50 and 59 years old with alopecia areata. Some clones in this sample may be carry-over from other donors' samples. Sequenced here: whole blood, sampled in connection with sensitization to the hapten diphenylcyclopropenone (DPC). Recombination joined TRBV28 with TRBJ2-5, with no reliable assignment of the D segment. The nucleotide sequence is given as TGTGCCAGCATCAGTGGAGAGACCCAGTACTTC. Protein translation: CASISGETQYF.